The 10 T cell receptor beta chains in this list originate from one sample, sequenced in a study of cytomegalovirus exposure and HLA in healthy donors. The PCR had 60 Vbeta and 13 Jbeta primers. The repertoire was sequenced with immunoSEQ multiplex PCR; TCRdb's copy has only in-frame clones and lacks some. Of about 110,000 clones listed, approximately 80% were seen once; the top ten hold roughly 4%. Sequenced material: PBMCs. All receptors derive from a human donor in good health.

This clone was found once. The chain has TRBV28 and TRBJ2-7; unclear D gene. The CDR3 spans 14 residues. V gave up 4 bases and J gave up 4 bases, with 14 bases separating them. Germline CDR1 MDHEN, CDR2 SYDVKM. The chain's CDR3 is CASSSSITRYEQYF. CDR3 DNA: TGTGCCAGCAGTTCGTCGATCACACGTTACGAGCAGTACTTC. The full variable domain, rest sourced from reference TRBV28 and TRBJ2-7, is DVKVTQSSRYLVKRTGEKVFLECVQDMDHENMFWYRQDPGLGLRLIYFSYDVKMKEKGDIPEGYSVSREKKERFSLILESASTNQTSMYLCASSSSITRYEQYFGPGTRLTVT.

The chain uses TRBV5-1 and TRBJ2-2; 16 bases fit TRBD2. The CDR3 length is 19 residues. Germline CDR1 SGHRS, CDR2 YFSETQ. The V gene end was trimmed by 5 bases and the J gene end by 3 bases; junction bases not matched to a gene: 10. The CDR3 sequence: CASRRSGLAGGPDTGELFF. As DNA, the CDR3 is TGCGCCAGCAGACGCTCGGGACTAGCGGGAGGGCCGGACACCGGGGAGCTGTTTTTT. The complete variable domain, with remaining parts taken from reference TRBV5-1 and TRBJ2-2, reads KAGVTQTPRYLIKTRGQQVTLSCSPISGHRSVSWYQQTPGQGLQFLFEYFSETQRNKGNFPGRFSGRQFSNSRSEMNVSTLELGDSALYLCASRRSGLAGGPDTGELFFGEGSRLTVL.

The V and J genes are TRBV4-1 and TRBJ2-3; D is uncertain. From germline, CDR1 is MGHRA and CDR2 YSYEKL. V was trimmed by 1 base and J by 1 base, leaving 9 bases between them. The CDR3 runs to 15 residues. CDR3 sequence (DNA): TGCGCCAGCAGCCAAGGTAGGAGCGGCACAGATACGCAGTATTTT. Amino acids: CASSQGRSGTDTQYF.

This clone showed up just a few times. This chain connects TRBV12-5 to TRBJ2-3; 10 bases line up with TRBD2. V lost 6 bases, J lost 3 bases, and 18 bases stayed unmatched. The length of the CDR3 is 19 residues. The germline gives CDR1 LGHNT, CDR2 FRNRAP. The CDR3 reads CASGHPRSGRAEGTDTQYF. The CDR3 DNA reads TGTGCTAGTGGACACCCCCGGAGCGGGAGGGCCGAGGGGACAGATACGCAGTATTTT.

CDR3 residues: CASTWGGGYGYTF. The CDR3 DNA reads TGTGCCAGCACCTGGGGGGGCGGCTATGGCTACACCTTC. The V and J genes are TRBV7-2 and TRBJ1-2, with D possibly TRBD1 on 6 matching bases. Germline CDR1 SGHTA, CDR2 FQGNSA. Trimming left V 7 bases short and J 4 bases short, with 13 bases between. This CDR3 region has 13 residues.

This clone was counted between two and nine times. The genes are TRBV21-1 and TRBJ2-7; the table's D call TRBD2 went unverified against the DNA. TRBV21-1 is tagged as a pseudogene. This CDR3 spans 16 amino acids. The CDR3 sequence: CASTPPSLNQTGWQYF. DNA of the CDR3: TGTGCCAGCACGCCCCCCTCTTTAAACCAGACTGGCTGGCAGTACTTC.

In DNA form, the CDR3 reads TGTGCCAGCAGCGACGGGACTAGCGGCTACAATGAGCAGTTCTTC. Translated: CASSDGTSGYNEQFF. This chain uses TRBV7-6 with TRBJ2-1; 11 bases are a match to TRBD2. The CDR3 is made up of 15 amino acids. The ends lost 5 bases at V and 3 bases at J; junction bases unmatched: 3. In germline, CDR1 is SGHVS, CDR2 FNYEAQ.

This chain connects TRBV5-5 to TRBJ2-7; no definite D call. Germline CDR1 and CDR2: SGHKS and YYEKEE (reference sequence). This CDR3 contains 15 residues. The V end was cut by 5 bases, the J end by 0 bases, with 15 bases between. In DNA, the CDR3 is TGTGCCAGCAGTGTTGAGGCCCCTAGCTCCTACGAGCAGTACTTC. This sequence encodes CASSVEAPSSYEQYF.

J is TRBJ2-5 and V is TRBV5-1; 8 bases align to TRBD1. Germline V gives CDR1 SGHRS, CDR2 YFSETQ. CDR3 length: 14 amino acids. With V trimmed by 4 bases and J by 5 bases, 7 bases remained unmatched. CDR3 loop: CASSGDRFPETQYF. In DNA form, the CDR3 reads TGCGCCAGCAGCGGGGACAGGTTCCCGGAGACCCAGTACTTC.

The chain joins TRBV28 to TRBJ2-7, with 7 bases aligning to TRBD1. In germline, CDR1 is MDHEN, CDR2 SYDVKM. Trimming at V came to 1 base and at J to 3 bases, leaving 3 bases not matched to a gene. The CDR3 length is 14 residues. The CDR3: CASSLSRQGYEQYF. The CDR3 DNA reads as TGTGCCAGCAGTTTATCTAGACAGGGCTACGAGCAGTACTTC.